This TCR beta chain was sequenced in a study of blood T cell repertoires in COVID-19. In the authors' workflow: Cell counts per sample came from amplifying reference gene primers. Some clones are missing from TCRdb's copy, which holds only in-frame ones; the method was immunoSEQ multiplex PCR. The DNA was the basis for D and trimming; V, J and clone size are from that table. The sample carries 250,000 to 400,000 clones, around 87% recorded once. The study counted Cohort 3 donors as recovered given two negative PCRs, clearance, or symptom resolution. The J segment lost 6 bases and the V segment lost 10 bases, leaving 10 bases of the junction unmatched. The CDR3 is 13 amino acids. The germline V gene encodes CDR1 SGHTA and CDR2 FQGTGA.

The rearrangement uses TRBV7-3 and TRBJ2-7; 9 nucleotides line up with TRBD1. This sequence was found in a woman aged 30 to 39 who had recovered from COVID-19. The sample consisted of PBMCs or T cells enriched from blood (not recorded which). The CDR3 loop is CATSGDRAGEQYF. The CDR3 DNA reads TGTGCCACCTCGGGGGACAGGGCGGGCGAGCAGTACTTC. Full variable domain (remainder filled in from reference TRBV7-3 and TRBJ2-7): GAGVSQTPSNKVTEKGKYVELRCDPISGHTALYWYRQSLGQGPEFLIYFQGTGAADDSGLPNDRFFAVRPEGSVSTLKIQRTERGDSAVYLCATSGDRAGEQYFGPGTRLTVT.